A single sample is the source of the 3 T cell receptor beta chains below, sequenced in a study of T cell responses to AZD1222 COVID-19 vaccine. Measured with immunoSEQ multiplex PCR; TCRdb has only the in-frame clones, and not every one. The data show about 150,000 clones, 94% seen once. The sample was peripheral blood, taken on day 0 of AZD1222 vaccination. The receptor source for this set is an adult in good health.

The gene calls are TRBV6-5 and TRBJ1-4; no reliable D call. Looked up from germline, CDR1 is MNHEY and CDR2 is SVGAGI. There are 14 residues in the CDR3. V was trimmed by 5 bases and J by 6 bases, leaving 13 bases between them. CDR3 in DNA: TGTGCCAGCAGTCTTCGGTTTGGGGATGAAAAACTGTTTTTT. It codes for CASSLRFGDEKLFF.

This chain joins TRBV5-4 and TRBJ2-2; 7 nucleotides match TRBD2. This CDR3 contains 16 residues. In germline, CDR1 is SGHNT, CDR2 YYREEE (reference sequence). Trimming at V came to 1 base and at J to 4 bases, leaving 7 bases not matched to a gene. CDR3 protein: CASSLFTSESTGELFF. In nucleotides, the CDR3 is TGTGCCAGCAGCTTGTTTACTAGCGAGAGCACCGGGGAGCTGTTTTTT.

The CDR3 region is CSVAGGRQNYNEQFF. The CDR3 DNA follows: TGCAGCGTTGCGGGGGGGAGACAGAATTACAATGAGCAGTTCTTC. V and J are TRBV29-1 and TRBJ2-1; 8 nucleotides align to TRBD2. With V trimmed by 4 bases and J by 4 bases, 9 bases remained unmatched. The length of the CDR3 is 15 residues. From germline, CDR1 is SQVTM and CDR2 ANQGSEA.